What follows are 9 T cell receptor beta chains derived from one specimen sequenced in a study of shared clonotypes between healthy human individuals (TCRdb year 2020). Library method: the immunoSEQ multiplex PCR assay. What TCRdb holds here is the immuneACCESS table cut down to in-frame rearrangements. Part of the clones is not present; checked against another copy, under half of the missing clones reflect an unresolved V gene, and the others are unexplained. The sample records fewer than 1.6 million clones, 98% of which are singletons. Roughly 0.36% of the sample lies in the top ten. What was sequenced was naive CD4+ T cells sorted from blood. The sample's cell subset or site, from its label and the paper: CD45RA+ positively selected. The receptors come from a man aged 25 to 40 in good health.

The rearrangement links TRBV9 to TRBJ2-2; D gene unclear. The germline CDR1 and CDR2 sequences are SGDLS and YYNGEE. V lost 4 bases and J lost 0, with 7 bases in between. There are 14 residues in the CDR3. The CDR3 DNA is TGTGCCAGCAGCTTCGAGGCGAACACCGGGGAGCTGTTTTTT. Translation gives CASSFEANTGELFF.

The chain is built from TRBV18 and TRBJ2-7; D is possibly TRBD1 or TRBD2 (5 bases each). The CDR3 loop spans 14 amino acids. CDR1 and CDR2 from the germline V gene are KGHSH and LQKENI. Trimming took off 4 bases at V and 3 bases at J, with 13 bases between the two ends. The CDR3 loop reads CASSRTPGGYEQYF. CDR3 nucleotide sequence: TGTGCCAGCTCACGGACACCCGGAGGCTACGAGCAGTACTTC. Drawing the rest from reference TRBV18 and TRBJ2-7, the complete variable domain is NAGVMQNPRHLVRRRGQEARLRCSPMKGHSHVYWYRQLPEEGLKFMVYLQKENIIDESGMPKERFSAEFPKEGPSILRIQQVVRGDSAAYFCASSRTPGGYEQYFGPGTRLTVT.

This chain uses TRBV12-5 with TRBJ2-2, with a possible D match to TRBD1 (5 bases). The CDR3 is 16 residues long. V lost 1 base and J 6 bases, leaving 15 bases between the germline ends. Germline V gene data show CDR1 as LGHNT and CDR2 as FRNRAP. CDR3 in amino acids: CASGLGSAGWAGELFF. The CDR3 DNA follows: TGTGCTAGTGGTTTGGGTAGTGCAGGGTGGGCCGGGGAGCTGTTTTTT.

As for this clone: This specimen includes other DNA sequences encoding the same CDR3. The rearrangement uses TRBV4-3 and TRBJ2-3; 11 bases match TRBD2. Per germline, CDR1 LGHNA and CDR2 YSLEER. The CDR3 spans 15 residues. The V and J ends lost 4 bases and 3 bases, in that order; junction bases with no gene match: 3. The chain's CDR3 is CASSRLAGGTDTQYF. The CDR3, as DNA: TGCGCCAGCAGCCGGCTAGCGGGAGGAACAGATACGCAGTATTTT.

This sequence joins TRBV27 and TRBJ1-1; maybe TRBD1 (5 bases). Germline CDR1 MNHEY, CDR2 SMNVEV (reference sequence). V was trimmed by 0 bases and J by 6 bases, leaving 17 bases between them. The CDR3 runs to 16 residues. In nucleotides, the CDR3 is TGTGCCAGCAGTTTATCCTTGACAGTTCGGATCGCTGAAGCTTTCTTT. This translates into CASSLSLTVRIAEAFF.

The J gene is TRBJ2-7, the V gene TRBV5-1; either TRBD1 or TRBD2 may supply D (5 bases each). The V and J ends lost 7 bases and 2 bases respectively, with 13 bases between them. Germline V lookup: CDR1 SGHRS, CDR2 YFSETQ. CDR3 length: 13 amino acids. For the CDR3, the DNA is TGCGCCAGCTCCGACGGGGCGGCCTACGAGCAGTACTTC. It codes for CASSDGAAYEQYF.

V is TRBV7-2 and J is TRBJ2-6, with no clear D. CDR1 SGHTA and CDR2 FQGNSA come from the germline V gene. The CDR3 loop spans 15 amino acids. V was trimmed by 2 bases and J by 2 bases, leaving 7 bases between them. CDR3 in DNA: TGTGCCAGCAGCTTAAGGCAAACTGGGGCCAACGTCCTGACTTTC. Translated, it gives CASSLRQTGANVLTF.

This chain uses TRBV28 with TRBJ2-2; 10 positions match TRBD1. Germline loops: CDR1 MDHEN, CDR2 SYDVKM. Unmatched junction bases numbered 4, after V lost 7 bases and J lost 5 bases. The CDR3 contains 14 residues. The CDR3 is CASIQDRGTGELFF. The CDR3 coding sequence is TGTGCCAGCATCCAGGACAGGGGGACCGGGGAGCTGTTTTTT.

This clone was recorded once. The V call is TRBV18, the J call TRBJ1-3, with no clear D. The V end lost 3 bases, the J end lost 2 bases, and 11 bases lay between the germline ends. Germline lookup yields CDR1 KGHSH and CDR2 LQKENI. The CDR3 is 15 amino acids. The CDR3: CASSPVAETGNTIYF. The CDR3, as DNA: TGTGCCAGCTCACCCGTGGCAGAGACTGGAAACACCATATATTTT.